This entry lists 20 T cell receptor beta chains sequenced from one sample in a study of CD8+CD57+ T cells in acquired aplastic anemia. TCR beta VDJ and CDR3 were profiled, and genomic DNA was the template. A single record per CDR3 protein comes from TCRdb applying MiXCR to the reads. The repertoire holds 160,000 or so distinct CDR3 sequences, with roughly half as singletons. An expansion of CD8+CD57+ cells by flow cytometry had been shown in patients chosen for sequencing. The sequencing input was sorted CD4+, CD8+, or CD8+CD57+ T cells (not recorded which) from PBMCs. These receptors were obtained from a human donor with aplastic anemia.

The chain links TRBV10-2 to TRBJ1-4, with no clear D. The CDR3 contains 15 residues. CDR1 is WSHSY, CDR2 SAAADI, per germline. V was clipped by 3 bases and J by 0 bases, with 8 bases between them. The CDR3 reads CASSDQGATNEKLFF. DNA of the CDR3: TGCGCCAGCAGTGATCAAGGCGCAACTAATGAAAAACTGTTTTTT.

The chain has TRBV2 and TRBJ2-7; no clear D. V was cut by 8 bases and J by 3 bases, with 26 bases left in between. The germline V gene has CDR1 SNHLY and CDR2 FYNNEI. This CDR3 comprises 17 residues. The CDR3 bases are TGTGCCAGCCACCCCTTACTAAGGGCGCCCCCCTACTACGAGCAGTACTTC. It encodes CASHPLLRAPPYYEQYF.

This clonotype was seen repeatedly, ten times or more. CDR3 nucleotides: TGTGCCAGCAGTGCCCTTGGGGAAGCTTTCTTT. Amino acid sequence: CASSALGEAFF. The chain recombines TRBV27 with TRBJ1-1, with D uncertain. Trimming pared 5 bases from V and 8 bases from J, leaving 9 bases between. Germline V lookup: CDR1 MNHEY, CDR2 SMNVEV (reference sequence). The CDR3 contains 11 residues.

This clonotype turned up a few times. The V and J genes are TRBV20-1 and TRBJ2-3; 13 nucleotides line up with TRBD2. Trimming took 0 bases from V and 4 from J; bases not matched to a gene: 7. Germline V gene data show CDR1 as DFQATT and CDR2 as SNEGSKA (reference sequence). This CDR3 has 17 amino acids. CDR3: CSARDLGTSGDSDTQYF. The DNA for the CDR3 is TGCAGTGCTAGAGATCTCGGGACTAGCGGGGACTCAGATACGCAGTATTTT.

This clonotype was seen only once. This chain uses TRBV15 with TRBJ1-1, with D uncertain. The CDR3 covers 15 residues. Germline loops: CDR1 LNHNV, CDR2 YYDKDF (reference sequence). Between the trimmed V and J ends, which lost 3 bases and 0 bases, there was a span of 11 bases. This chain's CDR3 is CATSREKTVNTEAFF. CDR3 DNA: TGTGCCACCAGCAGGGAGAAGACGGTGAACACTGAAGCTTTCTTT.

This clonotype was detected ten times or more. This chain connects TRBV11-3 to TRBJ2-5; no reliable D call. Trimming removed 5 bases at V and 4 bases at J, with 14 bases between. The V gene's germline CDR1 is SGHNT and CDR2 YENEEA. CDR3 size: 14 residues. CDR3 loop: CASSTVEVGETQYF. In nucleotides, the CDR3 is TGTGCCAGCAGCACCGTAGAGGTAGGAGAGACCCAGTACTTC.

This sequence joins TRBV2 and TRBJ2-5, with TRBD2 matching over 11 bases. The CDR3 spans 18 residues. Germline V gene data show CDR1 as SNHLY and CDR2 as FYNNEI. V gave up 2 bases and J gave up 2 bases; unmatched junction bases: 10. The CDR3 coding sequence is TGTGCCAGCAGTGAATCCGTCCTAGCGGGGGGTGAACAAGAGACCCAGTACTTC. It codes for CASSESVLAGGEQETQYF. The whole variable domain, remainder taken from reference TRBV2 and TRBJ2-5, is EPEVTQTPSHQVTQMGQEVILRCVPISNHLYFYWYRQILGQKVEFLVSFYNNEISEKSEIFDDQFSVERPDGSNFTLKIRSTKLEDSAMYFCASSESVLAGGEQETQYFGPGTRLLVL.

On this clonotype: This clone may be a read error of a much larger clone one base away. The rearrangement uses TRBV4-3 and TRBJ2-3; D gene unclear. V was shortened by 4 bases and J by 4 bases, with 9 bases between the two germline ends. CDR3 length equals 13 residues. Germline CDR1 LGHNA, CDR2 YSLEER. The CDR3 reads CASSPSQPDTQYF. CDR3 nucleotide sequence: TGCGCCAGCAGCCCTTCCCAGCCAGATACGCAGTATTTT.

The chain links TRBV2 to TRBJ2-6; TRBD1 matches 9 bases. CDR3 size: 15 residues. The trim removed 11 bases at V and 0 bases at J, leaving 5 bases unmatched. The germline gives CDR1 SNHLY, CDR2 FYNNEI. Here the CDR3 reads CAGRTGDSGANVLTF. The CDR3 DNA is TGTGCCGGTCGGACAGGGGACTCTGGGGCCAACGTCCTGACTTTC.

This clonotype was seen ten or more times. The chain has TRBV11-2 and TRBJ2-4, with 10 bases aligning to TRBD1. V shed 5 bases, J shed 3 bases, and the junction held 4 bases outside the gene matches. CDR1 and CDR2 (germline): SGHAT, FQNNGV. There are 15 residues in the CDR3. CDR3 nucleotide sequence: TGTGCCAGCAGCGCAGGACAGGGGGGCAAAAACATTCAGTACTTC. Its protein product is CASSAGQGGKNIQYF.

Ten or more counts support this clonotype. The DNA of the CDR3 is TGTGCCAGCAGTGATCGGCGGGGTAGCACAGATACGCAGTATTTT. It is translated as CASSDRRGSTDTQYF. This chain uses TRBV2 with TRBJ2-3; D may be TRBD2 (6 bases). Germline V gives CDR1 SNHLY, CDR2 FYNNEI. The CDR3 has 15 amino acids. V was clipped by 3 bases and J by 0 bases, with 10 bases between them.

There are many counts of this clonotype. CDR3 in DNA: TGTGCCAGCAGTAGAACGACAGGGAGGATCACAGATACGCAGTATTTT. This encodes CASSRTTGRITDTQYF. The gene calls are TRBV25-1 and TRBJ2-3; possibly TRBD1 for D (7 bases). This CDR3 comprises 16 residues. CDR1 and CDR2 (germline): MGHDK, SYGVNS. With 5 bases removed from V and 2 bases from J, the gap between germline ends came to 17 bases.

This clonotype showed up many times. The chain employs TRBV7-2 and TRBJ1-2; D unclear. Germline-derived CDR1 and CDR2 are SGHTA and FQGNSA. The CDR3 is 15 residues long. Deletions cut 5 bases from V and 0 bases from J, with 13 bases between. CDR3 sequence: CASSLLRVANYGYTF. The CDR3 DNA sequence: TGTGCCAGCAGCCTGTTGAGGGTGGCTAACTATGGCTACACCTTC. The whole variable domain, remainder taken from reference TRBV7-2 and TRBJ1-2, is GAGVSQSPSNKVTEKGKDVELRCDPISGHTALYWYRQSLGQGLEFLIYFQGNSAPDKSGLPSDRFSAERTGGSVSTLTIQRTQQEDSAVYLCASSLLRVANYGYTFGSGTRLTVV.

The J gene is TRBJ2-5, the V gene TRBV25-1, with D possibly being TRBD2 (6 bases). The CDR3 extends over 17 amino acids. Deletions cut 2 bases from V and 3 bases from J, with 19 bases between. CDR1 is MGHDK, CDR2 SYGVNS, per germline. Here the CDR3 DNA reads TGTGCCAGCAGTGAACCGGGAGCGAACACCGGGGAAGAGACCCAGTACTTC. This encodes CASSEPGANTGEETQYF. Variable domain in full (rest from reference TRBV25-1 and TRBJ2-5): EADIYQTPRYLVIGTGKKITLECSQTMGHDKMYWYQQDPGMELHLIHYSYGVNSTEKGDLSSESTVSRIRTEHFPLTLESARPSHTSQYLCASSEPGANTGEETQYFGPGTRLLVL.

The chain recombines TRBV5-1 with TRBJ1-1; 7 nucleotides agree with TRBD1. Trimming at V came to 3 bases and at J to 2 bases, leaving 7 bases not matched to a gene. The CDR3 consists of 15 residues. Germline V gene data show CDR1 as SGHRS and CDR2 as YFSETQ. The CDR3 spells CASSWVTGTNTEAFF. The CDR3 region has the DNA TGCGCCAGCAGCTGGGTGACAGGGACCAACACTGAAGCTTTCTTT. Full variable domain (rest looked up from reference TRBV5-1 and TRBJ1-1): KAGVTQTPRYLIKTRGQQVTLSCSPISGHRSVSWYQQTPGQGLQFLFEYFSETQRNKGNFPGRFSGRQFSNSRSEMNVSTLELGDSALYLCASSWVTGTNTEAFFGQGTRLTVV.

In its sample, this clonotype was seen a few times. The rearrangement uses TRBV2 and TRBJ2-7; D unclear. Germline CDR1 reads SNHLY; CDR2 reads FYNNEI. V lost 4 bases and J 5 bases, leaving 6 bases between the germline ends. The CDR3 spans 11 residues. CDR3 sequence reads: CASSVLNEQYF. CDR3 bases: TGTGCCAGCAGTGTTCTCAACGAGCAGTACTTC.

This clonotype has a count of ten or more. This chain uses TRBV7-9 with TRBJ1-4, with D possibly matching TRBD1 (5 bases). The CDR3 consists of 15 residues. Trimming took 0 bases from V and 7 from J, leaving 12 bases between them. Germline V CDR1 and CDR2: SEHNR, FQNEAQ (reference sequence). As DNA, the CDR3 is TGTGCCAGCAGCTTAGCCCTGGGGCGCGGTGAAAAACTGTTTTTT. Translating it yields CASSLALGRGEKLFF.

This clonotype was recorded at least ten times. The chain's CDR3 is CASSLEGLLGTQYF. CDR3 DNA: TGTGCCAGCAGCTTAGAGGGGCTCCTTGGGACCCAGTACTTC. The rearrangement links TRBV7-7 to TRBJ2-5, with D possibly matching TRBD1 (5 bases). The CDR3 has 14 amino acids. Germline V gives CDR1 SSHAT, CDR2 FNYEAQ (reference sequence). Deletions cut 1 base from V and 7 bases from J, with 13 bases between.

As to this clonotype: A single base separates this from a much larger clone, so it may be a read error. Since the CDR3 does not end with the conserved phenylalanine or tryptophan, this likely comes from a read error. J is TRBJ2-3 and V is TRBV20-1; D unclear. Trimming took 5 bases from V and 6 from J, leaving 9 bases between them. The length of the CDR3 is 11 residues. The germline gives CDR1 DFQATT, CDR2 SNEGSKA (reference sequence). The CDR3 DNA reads TGCAGTGCTCCCCTAGGGGATACGCAGTATCTT. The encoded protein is CSAPLGDTQYL.

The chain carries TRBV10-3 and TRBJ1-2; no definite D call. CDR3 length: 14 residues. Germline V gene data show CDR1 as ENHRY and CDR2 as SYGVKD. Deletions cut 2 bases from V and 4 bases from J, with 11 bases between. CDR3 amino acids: CAISEPAGVYGYTF. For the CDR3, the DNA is TGTGCCATCAGTGAGCCCGCGGGTGTCTATGGCTACACCTTC.